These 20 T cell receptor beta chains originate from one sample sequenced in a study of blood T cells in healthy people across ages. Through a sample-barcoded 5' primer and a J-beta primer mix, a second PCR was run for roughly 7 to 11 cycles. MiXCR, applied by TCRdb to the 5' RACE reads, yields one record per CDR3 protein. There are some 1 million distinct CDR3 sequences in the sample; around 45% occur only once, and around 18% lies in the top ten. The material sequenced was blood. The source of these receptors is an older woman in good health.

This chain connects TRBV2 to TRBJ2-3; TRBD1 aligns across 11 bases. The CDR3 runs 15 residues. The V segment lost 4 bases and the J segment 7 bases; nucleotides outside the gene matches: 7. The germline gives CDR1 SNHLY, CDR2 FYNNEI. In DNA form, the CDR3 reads TGTGCCAGCAGTGGCCGGGACAGGGGGAGTAATACGCAGTATTTT. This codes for CASSGRDRGSNTQYF.

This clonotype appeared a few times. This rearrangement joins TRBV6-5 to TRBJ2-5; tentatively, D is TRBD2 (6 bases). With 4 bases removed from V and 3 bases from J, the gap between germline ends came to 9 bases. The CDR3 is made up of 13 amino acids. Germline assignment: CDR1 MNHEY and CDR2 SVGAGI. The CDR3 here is CASSWDSEETQYF. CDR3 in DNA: TGTGCCAGCAGTTGGGACTCCGAAGAGACCCAGTACTTC.

The CDR3 is CASSDRTGGGTDTQYF. CDR3 in DNA: TGTGCCAGCAGTGACAGGACAGGGGGAGGCACAGATACGCAGTATTTT. The chain links TRBV6-1 to TRBJ2-3; 10 positions agree with TRBD1. Trimming at V came to 3 bases and at J to 1 base, leaving 4 bases not matched to a gene. The germline V gene encodes CDR1 MNHNS and CDR2 SASEGT. The CDR3 length is 16 residues.

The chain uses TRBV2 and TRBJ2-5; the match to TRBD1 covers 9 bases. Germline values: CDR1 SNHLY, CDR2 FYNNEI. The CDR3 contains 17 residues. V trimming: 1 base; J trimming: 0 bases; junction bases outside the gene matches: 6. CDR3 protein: CASSEDRTGVYQETQYF. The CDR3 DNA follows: TGTGCCAGCAGTGAAGATAGGACAGGGGTGTACCAAGAGACCCAGTACTTC.

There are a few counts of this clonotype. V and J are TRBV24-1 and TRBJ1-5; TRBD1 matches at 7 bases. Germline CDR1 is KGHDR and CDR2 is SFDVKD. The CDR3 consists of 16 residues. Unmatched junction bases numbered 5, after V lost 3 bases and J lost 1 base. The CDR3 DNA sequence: TGTGCCACCAGTGATGCCGGGACAGTGAGCAATCAGCCCCAGCATTTT. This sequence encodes CATSDAGTVSNQPQHF.

The CDR3 coding sequence is TGTGCCAGCAGTCCCTGGACAGGGGGGCAAGAGACCCAGTACTTC. Its protein is CASSPWTGGQETQYF. V gene TRBV27 combines with J gene TRBJ2-5, with 10 positions matching TRBD1. Trimming removed 5 bases from V and 2 bases from J; junction bases left unmatched: 5. Per the germline V gene, CDR1 is MNHEY and CDR2 is SMNVEV (reference sequence). This CDR3 is 15 amino acids long.

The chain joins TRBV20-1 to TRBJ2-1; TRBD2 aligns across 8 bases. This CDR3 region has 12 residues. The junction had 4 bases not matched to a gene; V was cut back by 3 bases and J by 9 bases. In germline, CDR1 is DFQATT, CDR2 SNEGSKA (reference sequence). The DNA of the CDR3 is TGCAGTGCTAGGGGACTAGGCACTGAGCAGTTCTTC. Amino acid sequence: CSARGLGTEQFF.

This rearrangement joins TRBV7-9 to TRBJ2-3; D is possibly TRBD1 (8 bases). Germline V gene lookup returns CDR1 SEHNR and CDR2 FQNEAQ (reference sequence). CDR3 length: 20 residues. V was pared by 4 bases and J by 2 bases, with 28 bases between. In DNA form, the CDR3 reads TGTGCCAGCAGCTGGGGGACCGGACAGGGCACTAGCGCGAACACAGATACGCAGTATTTT. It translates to CASSWGTGQGTSANTDTQYF.

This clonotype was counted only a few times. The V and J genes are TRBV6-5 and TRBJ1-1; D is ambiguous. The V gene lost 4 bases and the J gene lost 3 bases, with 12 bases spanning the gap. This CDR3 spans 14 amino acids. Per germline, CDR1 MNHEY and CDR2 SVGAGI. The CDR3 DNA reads TGTGCCAGCAGTTTGAGCGACGGATACACTGAAGCTTTCTTT. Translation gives CASSLSDGYTEAFF.

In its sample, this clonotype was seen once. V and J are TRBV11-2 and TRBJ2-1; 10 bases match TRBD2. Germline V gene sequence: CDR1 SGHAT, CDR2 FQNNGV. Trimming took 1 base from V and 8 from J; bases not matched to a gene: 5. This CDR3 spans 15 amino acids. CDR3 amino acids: CASSLAAGGVHEQFF. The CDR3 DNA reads TGTGCCAGCAGCTTAGCAGCGGGAGGGGTCCATGAGCAGTTCTTC.

The DNA for the CDR3 is TGCGCCAGCAGCCCGACCAGGGGACAGGGTGAAGAGACCCAGTACTTC. Translation: CASSPTRGQGEETQYF. The chain has TRBV5-1 and TRBJ2-5; 9 bases align to TRBD1. The CDR3 contains 16 residues. CDR1 and CDR2 (germline): SGHRS, YFSETQ. Trimming took 4 bases from V and 3 from J; bases not matched to a gene: 10.

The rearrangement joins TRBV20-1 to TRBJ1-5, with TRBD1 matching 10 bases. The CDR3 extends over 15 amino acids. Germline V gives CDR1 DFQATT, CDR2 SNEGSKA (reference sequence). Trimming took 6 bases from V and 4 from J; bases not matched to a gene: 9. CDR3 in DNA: TGCAGTGCCCGAATTGGGACAGGGGTTAATCAGCCCCAGCATTTT. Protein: CSARIGTGVNQPQHF.

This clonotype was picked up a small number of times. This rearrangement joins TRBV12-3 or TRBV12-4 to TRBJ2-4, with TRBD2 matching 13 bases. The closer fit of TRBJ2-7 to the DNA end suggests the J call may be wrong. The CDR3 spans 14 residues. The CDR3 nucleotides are TGTGCCAGCAGTTGGACTAGCGGGAGTCTCGAGCAGTACTTC. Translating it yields CASSWTSGSLEQYF.

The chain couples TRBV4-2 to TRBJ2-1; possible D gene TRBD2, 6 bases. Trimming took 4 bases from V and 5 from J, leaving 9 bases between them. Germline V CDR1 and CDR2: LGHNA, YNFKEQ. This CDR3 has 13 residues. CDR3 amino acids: CASSRDFNNEQFF. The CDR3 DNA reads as TGTGCCAGCAGCCGGGACTTTAACAATGAGCAGTTCTTC.

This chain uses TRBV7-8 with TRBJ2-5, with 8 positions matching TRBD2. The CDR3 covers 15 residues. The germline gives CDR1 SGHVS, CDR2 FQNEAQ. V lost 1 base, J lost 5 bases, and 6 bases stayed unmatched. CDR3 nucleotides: TGTGCCAGCAGCTTAGACGGGAGGGCCGTTGAGACCCAGTACTTC. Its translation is CASSLDGRAVETQYF.

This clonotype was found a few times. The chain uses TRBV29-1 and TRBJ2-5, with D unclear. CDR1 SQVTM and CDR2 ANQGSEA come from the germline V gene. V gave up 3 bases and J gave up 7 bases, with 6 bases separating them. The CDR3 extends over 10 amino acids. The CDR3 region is CSVDDPTQYF. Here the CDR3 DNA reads TGCAGCGTTGATGACCCGACCCAGTACTTC.

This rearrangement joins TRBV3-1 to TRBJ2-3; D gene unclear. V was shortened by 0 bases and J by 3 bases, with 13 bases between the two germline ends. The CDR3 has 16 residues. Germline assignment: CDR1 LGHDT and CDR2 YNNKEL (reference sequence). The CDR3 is CASSQDHPLQTDTQYF. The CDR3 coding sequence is TGTGCCAGCAGCCAAGACCACCCCCTCCAGACAGATACGCAGTATTTT.

CDR3 in amino acids: CSLTGARGLYSNQPQHF. The CDR3 DNA sequence: TGCAGTCTTACAGGGGCTCGGGGTTTATATAGCAATCAGCCCCAGCATTTT. The chain uses TRBV20-1 and TRBJ1-5, with 7 positions matching TRBD1. The CDR3 is 17 amino acids. Germline assignment: CDR1 DFQATT and CDR2 SNEGSKA (reference sequence). V gave up 8 bases and J gave up 0 bases; unmatched junction bases: 16.

CDR3 bases: TGTGCCAGCAGCTTAGTTTCGGGAGTCGGGTATGAGCAGTACTTC. Protein: CASSLVSGVGYEQYF. The V and J genes are TRBV7-8 and TRBJ2-5; the D gene is possibly TRBD2 (6 bases). This CDR3 region has 15 residues. CDR1 SGHVS and CDR2 FQNEAQ come from the germline V gene. Trimming stripped 1 base from V and 11 bases from J, with 20 bases between.

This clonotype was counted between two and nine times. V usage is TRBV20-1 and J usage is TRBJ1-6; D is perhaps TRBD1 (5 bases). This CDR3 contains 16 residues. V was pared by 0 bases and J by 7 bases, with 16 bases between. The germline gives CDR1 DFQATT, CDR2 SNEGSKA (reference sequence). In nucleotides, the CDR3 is TGCAGTGCTAGAGATCGTTGGGGCAGGGTCAATTCACCCCTCCACTTT. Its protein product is CSARDRWGRVNSPLHF.